Shown below are 8 T cell receptor beta chains from a single sample sequenced in a study of liver allograft versus peripheral blood T cells. Background on the study: Repertoires of T cell receptors in transplanted livers were compared with recipients' peripheral blood repertoires.

TCRdb used MiXCR to reprocess the reads, holding one entry per CDR3 protein. The table lists around 6,600 distinct CDR3 sequences, approximately 15% of them singletons. The receptor source for this set is a human patient who had a liver transplant. Some of the T cells might come from the graft donor.

By its share, this clonotype is medium-sized. The rearrangement uses TRBV15 and TRBJ1-2; possible D gene TRBD1, 6 bases. Trimming left V 0 bases short and J 4 bases short, with 12 bases between. The CDR3 contains 15 residues. CDR1 and CDR2 from the germline V gene are LNHNV and YYDKDF (reference sequence). This chain's CDR3 is CATSRDMGGAYGYTF. In DNA form, the CDR3 reads TGTGCCACCAGCAGAGATATGGGGGGCGCCTATGGCTACACCTTC.

This clonotype is labeled as medium-sized. This chain connects TRBV18 to TRBJ2-5; weak D call: TRBD2 (5 bases). Germline CDR1 KGHSH, CDR2 LQKENI. The CDR3 extends over 16 amino acids. The V and J ends lost 4 bases and 0 bases respectively, with 15 bases between them. CDR3 amino acids: CASSRTTTGNQETQYF. For the CDR3, the DNA is TGTGCCAGCTCACGAACTACCACCGGGAACCAAGAGACCCAGTACTTC. Full variable domain (rest looked up from reference TRBV18 and TRBJ2-5): NAGVMQNPRHLVRRRGQEARLRCSPMKGHSHVYWYRQLPEEGLKFMVYLQKENIIDESGMPKERFSAEFPKEGPSILRIQQVVRGDSAAYFCASSRTTTGNQETQYFGPGTRLLVL.

The chain links TRBV19 to TRBJ2-1; 8 bases are a match to TRBD2. Germline V lookup: CDR1 LNHDA, CDR2 SQIVND (reference sequence). V was clipped by 5 bases and J by 13 bases; unmatched bases: 13. The CDR3 consists of 14 residues. The chain's CDR3 is CASSPRSSGKNQFF. CDR3 nucleotides: TGTGCCAGTAGTCCCCGGAGTAGCGGGAAAAATCAGTTCTTC.

This clonotype is medium-sized within its sample. The V call is TRBV27, the J call TRBJ2-2; the match to TRBD1 covers 7 bases. The CDR3 has 17 amino acids. The ends lost 8 bases at V and 0 bases at J; junction bases unmatched: 12. Germline CDR1 is MNHEY and CDR2 is SMNVEV (reference sequence). The CDR3 reads CASSYRQGPSNTGELFF. Written as DNA, the CDR3 is TGTGCCAGCTCTTACCGACAGGGCCCTTCGAACACCGGGGAGCTGTTTTTT.

The chain combines TRBV30 with TRBJ1-1; 7 nucleotides align to TRBD1. J was trimmed by 14 bases and V by 3 bases; bases with no gene match: 9. Germline V gene sequence: CDR1 GTSNPN, CDR2 SVGIG (reference sequence). The CDR3 is made up of 11 amino acids. The CDR3 region has the DNA TGTGCCTGGAGCCCAGAGGGGGCTAAATTCTTT. It codes for CAWSPEGAKFF.

By sample share, this clonotype is medium-sized. The V and J genes are TRBV18 and TRBJ1-6, with D possibly matching TRBD1 (5 bases). There are 12 residues in the CDR3. Germline values: CDR1 KGHSH, CDR2 LQKENI. The ends were cut back, 9 bases at V and 7 bases at J, with 10 bases in the middle. CDR3 in DNA: TGTGCCAGTGGGGGGGGAAATTCACCCCTCCACTTT. It specifies CASGGGNSPLHF.

This clonotype is judged large. This chain connects TRBV29-1 to TRBJ1-3; D call uncertain. V shed 5 bases and J shed 0 bases, with 14 bases lying between them. This CDR3 comprises 15 residues. Germline-derived CDR1 and CDR2 are SQVTM and ANQGSEA. CDR3 in DNA: TGCAGCGTTCTACGACGAGATAACTCTGGAAACACCATATATTTT. Amino acids: CSVLRRDNSGNTIYF.

By its share, this clonotype is medium-sized. This rearrangement joins TRBV30 to TRBJ2-2; D is perhaps TRBD2 (6 bases). Trimming removed 0 bases at V and 6 bases at J, with 8 bases between. The CDR3 contains 13 residues. Germline V gives CDR1 GTSNPN, CDR2 SVGIG (reference sequence). The CDR3 loop reads CAWSVTGAGELFF. CDR3 in DNA: TGTGCCTGGAGTGTAACGGGGGCCGGGGAGCTGTTTTTT. The full variable domain, in which reference TRBV30 and TRBJ2-2 provide the parts outside the CDR3, is SQTIHQWPATLVQPVGSPLSLECTVEGTSNPNLYWYRQAAGRGLQLLFYSVGIGQISSEVPQNLSASRPQDRQFILSSKKLLLSDSGFYLCAWSVTGAGELFFGEGSRLTVL.